The sequence of this T cell receptor beta chain was determined in a study of response to subunit inactivated influenza vaccine (dated by TCRdb to 2016 to 2018). Background for the entire study: The study used deep quantitative T cell receptor repertoire profiling to track responses to a trivalent subunit inactivated influenza vaccine. What the work shows at the level of the full study, not this receptor alone: The authors suggested that each seasonal influenza vaccination may recruit only a limited number of new T cells.

According to the germline V gene, CDR1 reads MDHEN and CDR2 reads SYDVKM. From cysteine to phenylalanine, the CDR3 is 16 amino acids long. Just the 48-base CDR3 DNA is kept, in frame starting at base 1. V is shortened by 2 bases, J by 8 bases, and the region joining them spans 16 bases. In regard to this clonotype: Its antigen specificity is not known. Nothing much larger sits one base from this clone, and base qualities are not available.

The library was generated by RT-PCR. The reads were generated on an Illumina HiSeq 2500. TCRdb reprocessed the public reads (quality trimming at Q25 with fastp, clone calling with MiXCR) and kept in-frame beta chains. Rows are combined by CDR3 protein, so each entry shows the most common genes and DNA. The sample records about 780,000 distinct CDR3 sequences, about 18% of which are singletons. Roughly a tenth of the sample comes from the top ten. The chain is assembled from TRBV28 and TRBJ1-6, with a tentative D gene TRBD1 over 5 matching bases. Material: PBMCs from blood, obtained around 5 days after vaccination. This receptor was taken from a man aged 45-60 years who received an inactivated influenza vaccine. Donor details come from another sample of the same person, matched by shared clones. The DNA is as follows: TGTGCCAGCAGTTTAAGGGCGGGGGGTATTGATTCACCCCTCCACTTT. It translates to CASSLRAGGIDSPLHF.